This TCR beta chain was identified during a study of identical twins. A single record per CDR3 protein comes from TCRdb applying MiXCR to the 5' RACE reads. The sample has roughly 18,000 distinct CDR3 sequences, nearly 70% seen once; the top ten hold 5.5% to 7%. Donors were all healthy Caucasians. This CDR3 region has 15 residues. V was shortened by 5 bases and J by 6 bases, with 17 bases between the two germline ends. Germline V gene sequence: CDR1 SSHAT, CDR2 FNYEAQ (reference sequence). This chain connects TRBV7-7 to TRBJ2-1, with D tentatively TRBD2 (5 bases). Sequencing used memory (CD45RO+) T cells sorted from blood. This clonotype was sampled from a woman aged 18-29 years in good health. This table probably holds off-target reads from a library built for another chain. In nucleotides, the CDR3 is TGTGCCAGCAGCCCCTTGCCGGGGTGGGGCAATGAGCAGTTCTTC. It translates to CASSPLPGWGNEQFF.